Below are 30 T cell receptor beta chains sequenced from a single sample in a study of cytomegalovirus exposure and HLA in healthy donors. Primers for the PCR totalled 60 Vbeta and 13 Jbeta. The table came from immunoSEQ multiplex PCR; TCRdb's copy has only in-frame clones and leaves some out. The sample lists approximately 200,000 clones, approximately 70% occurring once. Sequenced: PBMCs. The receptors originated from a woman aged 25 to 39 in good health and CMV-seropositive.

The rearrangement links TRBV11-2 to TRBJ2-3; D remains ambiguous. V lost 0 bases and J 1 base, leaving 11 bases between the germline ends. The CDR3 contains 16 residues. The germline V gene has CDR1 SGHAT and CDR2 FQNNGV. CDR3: CASSLDRMGRTDTQYF. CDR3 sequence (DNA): TGTGCCAGCAGCTTAGATCGTATGGGCCGCACAGATACGCAGTATTTT.

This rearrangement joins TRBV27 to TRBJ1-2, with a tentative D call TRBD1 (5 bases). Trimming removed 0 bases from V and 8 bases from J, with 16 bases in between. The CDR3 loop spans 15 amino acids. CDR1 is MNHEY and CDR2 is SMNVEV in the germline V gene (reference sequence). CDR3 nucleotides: TGTGCCAGCAGTTTATCGGGCCAGGGCTATCGAGGCTACACCTTC. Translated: CASSLSGQGYRGYTF.

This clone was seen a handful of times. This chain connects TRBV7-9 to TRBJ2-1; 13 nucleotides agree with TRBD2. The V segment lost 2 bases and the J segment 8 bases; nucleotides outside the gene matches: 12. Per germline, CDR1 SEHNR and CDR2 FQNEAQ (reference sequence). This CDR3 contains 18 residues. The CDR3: CASSLPSRTSGSRDEQFF. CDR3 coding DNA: TGTGCCAGCAGCTTACCCTCTAGGACTAGCGGGAGTCGCGATGAGCAGTTCTTC.

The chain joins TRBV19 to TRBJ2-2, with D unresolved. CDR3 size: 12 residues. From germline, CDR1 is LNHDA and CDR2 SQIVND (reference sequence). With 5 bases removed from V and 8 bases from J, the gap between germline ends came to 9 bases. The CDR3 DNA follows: TGTGCCAGTAGTCCCTTAACTGGGGAGCTGTTTTTT. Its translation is CASSPLTGELFF.

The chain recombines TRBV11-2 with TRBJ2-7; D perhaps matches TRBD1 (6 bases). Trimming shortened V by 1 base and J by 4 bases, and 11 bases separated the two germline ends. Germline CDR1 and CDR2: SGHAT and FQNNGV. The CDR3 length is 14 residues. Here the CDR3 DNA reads TGTGCCAGCAGCTTAGGAGGGGGAGATTACGAGCAGTACTTC. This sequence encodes CASSLGGGDYEQYF.

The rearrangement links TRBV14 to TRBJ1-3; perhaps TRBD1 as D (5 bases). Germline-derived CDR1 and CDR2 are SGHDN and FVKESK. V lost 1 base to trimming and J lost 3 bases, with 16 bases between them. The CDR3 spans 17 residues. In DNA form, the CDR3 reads TGTGCCAGCAGCCAAGGCTTTTTACGGGGGGATGGAAACACCATATATTTT. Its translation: CASSQGFLRGDGNTIYF.

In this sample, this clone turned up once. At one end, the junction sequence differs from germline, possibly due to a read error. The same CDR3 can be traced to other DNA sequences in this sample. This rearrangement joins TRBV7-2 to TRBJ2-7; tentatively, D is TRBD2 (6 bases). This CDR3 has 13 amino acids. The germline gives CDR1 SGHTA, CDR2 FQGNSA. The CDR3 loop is CASSFGGSYEQYF. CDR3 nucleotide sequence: TGTGCCAGTAGCTTCGGAGGGAGTTACGAGCAGTACTTC.

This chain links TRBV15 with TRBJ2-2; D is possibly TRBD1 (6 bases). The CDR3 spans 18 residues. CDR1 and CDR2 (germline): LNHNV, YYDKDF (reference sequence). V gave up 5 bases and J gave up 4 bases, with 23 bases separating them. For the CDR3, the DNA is TGTGCCACCAGCGGCCGACAGGCGGGTTTCCGAGGCACCGGGGAGCTGTTTTTT. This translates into CATSGRQAGFRGTGELFF.

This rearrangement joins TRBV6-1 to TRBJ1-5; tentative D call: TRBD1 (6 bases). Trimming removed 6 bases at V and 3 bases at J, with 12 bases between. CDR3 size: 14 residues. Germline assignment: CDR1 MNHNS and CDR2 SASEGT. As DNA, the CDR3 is TGTGCCAGCAGCGCGACAGGTTTCAATCAGCCCCAGCATTTT. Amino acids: CASSATGFNQPQHF.

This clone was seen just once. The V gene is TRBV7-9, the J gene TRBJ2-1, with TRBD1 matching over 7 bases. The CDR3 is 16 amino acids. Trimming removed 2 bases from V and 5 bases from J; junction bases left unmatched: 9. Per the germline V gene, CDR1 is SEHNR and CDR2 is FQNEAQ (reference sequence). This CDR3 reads CASSLNRDRANNEQFF. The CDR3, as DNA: TGTGCCAGCAGCTTAAATCGAGACAGGGCGAACAATGAGCAGTTCTTC.

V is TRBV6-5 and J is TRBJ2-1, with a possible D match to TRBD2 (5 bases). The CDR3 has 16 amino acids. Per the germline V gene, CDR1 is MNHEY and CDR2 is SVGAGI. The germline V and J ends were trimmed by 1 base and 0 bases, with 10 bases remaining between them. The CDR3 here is CASSYYSVSSYNEQFF. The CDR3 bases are TGTGCCAGCAGTTACTATAGCGTGAGCTCCTACAATGAGCAGTTCTTC.

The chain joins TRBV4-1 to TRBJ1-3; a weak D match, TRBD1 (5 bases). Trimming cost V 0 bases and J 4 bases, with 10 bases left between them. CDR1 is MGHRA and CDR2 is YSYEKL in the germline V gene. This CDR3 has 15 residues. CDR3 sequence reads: CASSQDTRTGNTIYF. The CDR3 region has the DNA TGCGCCAGCAGCCAAGATACGCGGACAGGAAACACCATATATTTT.

The CDR3 loop reads CASSDPGFPEAFF. Written as DNA, the CDR3 is TGTGCCAGCAGTGATCCGGGGTTCCCTGAAGCTTTCTTT. This chain links TRBV7-9 with TRBJ1-1; no clear D. Germline CDR1 and CDR2: SEHNR and FQNEAQ (reference sequence). Trimming took 6 bases from V and 6 from J, leaving 14 bases between them. The CDR3 contains 13 residues.

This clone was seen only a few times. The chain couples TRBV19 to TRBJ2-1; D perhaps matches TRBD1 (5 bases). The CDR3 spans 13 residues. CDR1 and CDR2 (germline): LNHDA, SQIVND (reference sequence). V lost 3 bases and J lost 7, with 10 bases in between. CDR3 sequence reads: CASSIRQWNEQFF. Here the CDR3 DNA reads TGTGCCAGTAGTATCCGACAGTGGAATGAGCAGTTCTTC.

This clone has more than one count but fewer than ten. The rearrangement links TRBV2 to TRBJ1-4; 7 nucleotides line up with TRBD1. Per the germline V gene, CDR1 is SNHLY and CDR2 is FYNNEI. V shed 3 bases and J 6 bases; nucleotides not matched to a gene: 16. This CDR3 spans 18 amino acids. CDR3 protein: CASSEFWAGGKSDEKLFF. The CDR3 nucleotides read TGTGCCAGCAGTGAGTTTTGGGCAGGGGGAAAATCCGATGAAAAACTGTTTTTT.

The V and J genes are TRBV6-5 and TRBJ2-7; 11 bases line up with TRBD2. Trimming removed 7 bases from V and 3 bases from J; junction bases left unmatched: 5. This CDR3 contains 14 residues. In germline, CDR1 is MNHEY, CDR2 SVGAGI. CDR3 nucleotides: TGTGCCAGCAATCCCCTAGCGGGAGGCTACGAGCAGTACTTC. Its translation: CASNPLAGGYEQYF.

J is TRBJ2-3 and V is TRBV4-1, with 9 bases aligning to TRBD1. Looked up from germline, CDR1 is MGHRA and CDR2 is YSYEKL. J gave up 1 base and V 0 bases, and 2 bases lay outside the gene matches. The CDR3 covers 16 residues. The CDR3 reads CASSQEGTGRTDTQYF. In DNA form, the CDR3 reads TGCGCCAGCAGCCAAGAAGGGACAGGGCGCACAGATACGCAGTATTTT.

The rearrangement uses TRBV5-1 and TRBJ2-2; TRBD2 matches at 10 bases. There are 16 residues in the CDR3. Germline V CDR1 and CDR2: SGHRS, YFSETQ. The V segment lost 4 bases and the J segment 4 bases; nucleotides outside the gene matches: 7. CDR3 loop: CASSTGLAGGTGELFF. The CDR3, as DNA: TGCGCCAGCAGCACCGGGTTAGCGGGAGGCACCGGGGAGCTGTTTTTT.

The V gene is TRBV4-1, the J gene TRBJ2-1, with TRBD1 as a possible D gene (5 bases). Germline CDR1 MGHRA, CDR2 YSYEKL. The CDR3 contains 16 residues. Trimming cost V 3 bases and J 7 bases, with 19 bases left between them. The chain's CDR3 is CASSHEQRTIANEQFF. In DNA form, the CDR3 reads TGCGCCAGCAGCCATGAACAAAGGACAATCGCGAATGAGCAGTTCTTC.

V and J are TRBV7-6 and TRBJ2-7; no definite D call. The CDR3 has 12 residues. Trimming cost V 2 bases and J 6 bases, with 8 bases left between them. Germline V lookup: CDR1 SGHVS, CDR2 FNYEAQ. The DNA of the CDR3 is TGTGCCAGCAGCTTAAAGGAGAGCGAGCAGTACTTC. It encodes CASSLKESEQYF.

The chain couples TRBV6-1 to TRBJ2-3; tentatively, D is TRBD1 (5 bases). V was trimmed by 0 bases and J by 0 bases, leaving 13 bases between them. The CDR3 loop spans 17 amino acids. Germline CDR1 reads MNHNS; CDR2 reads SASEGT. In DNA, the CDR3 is TGTGCCAGCAGTGAAGCGGGAAGGGGTGGTAGCACAGATACGCAGTATTTT. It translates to CASSEAGRGGSTDTQYF.

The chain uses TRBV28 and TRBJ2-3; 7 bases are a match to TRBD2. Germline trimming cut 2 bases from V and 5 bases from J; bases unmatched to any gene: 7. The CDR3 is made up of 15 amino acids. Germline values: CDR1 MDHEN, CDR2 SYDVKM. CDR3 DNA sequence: TGTGCCAGCAGTTTAGCGGGAGATGCAGGAGATACGCAGTATTTT. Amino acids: CASSLAGDAGDTQYF.

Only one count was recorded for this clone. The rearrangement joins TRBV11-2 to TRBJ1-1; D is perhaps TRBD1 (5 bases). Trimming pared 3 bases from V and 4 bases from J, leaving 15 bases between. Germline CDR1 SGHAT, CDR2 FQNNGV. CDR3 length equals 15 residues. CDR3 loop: CASSFLPQGGTEAFF. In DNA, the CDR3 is TGTGCCAGCAGCTTTTTGCCTCAGGGAGGCACTGAAGCTTTCTTT. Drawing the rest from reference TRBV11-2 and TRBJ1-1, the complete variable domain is EAGVAQSPRYKIIEKRQSVAFWCNPISGHATLYWYQQILGQGPKLLIQFQNNGVVDDSQLPKDRFSAERLKGVDSTLKIQPAKLEDSAVYLCASSFLPQGGTEAFFGQGTRLTVV.

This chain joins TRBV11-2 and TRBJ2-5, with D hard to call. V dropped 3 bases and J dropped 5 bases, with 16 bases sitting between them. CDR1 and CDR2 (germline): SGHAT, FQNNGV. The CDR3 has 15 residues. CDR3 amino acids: CASSFHSASSETQYF. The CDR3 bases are TGTGCCAGCAGCTTCCACTCCGCCTCCTCCGAGACCCAGTACTTC.

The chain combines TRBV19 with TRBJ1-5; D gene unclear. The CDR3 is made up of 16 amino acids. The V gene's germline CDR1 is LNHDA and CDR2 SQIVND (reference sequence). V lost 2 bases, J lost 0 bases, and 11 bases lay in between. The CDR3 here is CASSILGDLSNQPQHF. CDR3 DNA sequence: TGTGCCAGTAGTATATTGGGAGATCTTAGCAATCAGCCCCAGCATTTT.

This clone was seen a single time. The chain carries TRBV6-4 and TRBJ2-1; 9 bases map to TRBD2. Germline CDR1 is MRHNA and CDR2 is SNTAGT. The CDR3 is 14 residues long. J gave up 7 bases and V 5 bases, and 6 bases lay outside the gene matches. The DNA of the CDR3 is TGTGCCAGCAGTACCGGGACTAGCCGAAATGAGCAGTTCTTC. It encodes CASSTGTSRNEQFF.

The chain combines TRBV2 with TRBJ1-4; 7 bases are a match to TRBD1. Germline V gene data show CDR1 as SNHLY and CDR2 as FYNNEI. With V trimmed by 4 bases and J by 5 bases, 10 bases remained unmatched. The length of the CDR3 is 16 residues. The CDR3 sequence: CASSVLRTGDNEKLFF. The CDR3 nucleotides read TGTGCCAGCAGTGTTCTCAGGACAGGTGACAATGAAAAACTGTTTTTT.

The CDR3 here is CASSLSGIHEQYF. DNA of the CDR3: TGTGCCAGCAGCTTATCGGGGATCCACGAGCAGTACTTC. The chain joins TRBV7-2 to TRBJ2-7; weak D call: TRBD2 (5 bases). There are 13 residues in the CDR3. V was cut by 2 bases and J by 5 bases, with 10 bases left in between. Germline V gives CDR1 SGHTA, CDR2 FQGNSA.

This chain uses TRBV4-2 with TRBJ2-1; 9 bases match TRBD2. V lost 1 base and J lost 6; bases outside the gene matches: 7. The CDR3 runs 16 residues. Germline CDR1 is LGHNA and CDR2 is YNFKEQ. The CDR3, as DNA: TGTGCCAGCAGCCAAGGATCTGGGACTAGCAGCAATGAGCAGTTCTTC. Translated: CASSQGSGTSSNEQFF.

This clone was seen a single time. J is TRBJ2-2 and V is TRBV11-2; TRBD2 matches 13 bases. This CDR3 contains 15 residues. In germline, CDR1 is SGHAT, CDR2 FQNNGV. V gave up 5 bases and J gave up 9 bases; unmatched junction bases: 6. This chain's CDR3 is CASSTRTSGSWELFF. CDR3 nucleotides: TGTGCCAGCAGCACCCGGACTAGCGGGAGTTGGGAGCTGTTTTTT.